The 5 T cell receptor beta chains below all came from one sample that was sequenced in a study of blood T cell repertoires in COVID-19. The protocol was immunoSEQ multiplex PCR, while the TCRdb copy is restricted to in-frame clones and leaves out a portion. The sample includes 90,000 to 100,000 clones, approximately 86% of them seen just once. Sample: peripheral blood. All receptors derive from an elderly man with acute or convalescent COVID-19.

The J gene is TRBJ1-2, the V gene TRBV30; a possible D gene is TRBD1 (5 bases). CDR1 is GTSNPN and CDR2 is SVGIG in the germline V gene (reference sequence). V was clipped by 3 bases and J by 7 bases, with 9 bases between them. The CDR3 covers 11 residues. CDR3 DNA sequence: TGTGCCTGGAGCAGGGAACGTGGCTACACCTTC. This encodes CAWSRERGYTF.

This clone came up once. The chain employs TRBV30 and TRBJ2-1; 7 bases map to TRBD2. The V gene's germline CDR1 is GTSNPN and CDR2 SVGIG (reference sequence). Trimming took 2 bases from V and 9 from J; bases not matched to a gene: 10. The CDR3 loop spans 14 amino acids. The DNA for the CDR3 is TGTGCCTGGAGTCCAACTATTCGGGAGGTTGAGCAGTTCTTC. It codes for CAWSPTIREVEQFF.

This chain uses TRBV7-2 with TRBJ1-2, with 8 bases lining up with TRBD1. Looked up from germline, CDR1 is SGHTA and CDR2 is FQGNSA. This CDR3 comprises 14 residues. V lost 5 bases to trimming and J lost 4 bases; unmatched junction nucleotides: 6. The CDR3 bases are TGTGCCAGCAGCCCGGGGACAGGCACCTATGGCTACACCTTC. Its translation: CASSPGTGTYGYTF.

The chain recombines TRBV6-2 or TRBV6-3 with TRBJ1-6; D is possibly TRBD1 (5 bases). Germline CDR1 reads MNHEY; CDR2 reads SVGEGT. V was clipped by 0 bases and J by 7 bases, with 16 bases between them. The CDR3 is 17 residues long. The CDR3 DNA reads TGTGCCAGCAGTTACTCGAGAGGAGGGGCAGGGAATTCACCCCTCCACTTT. This translates into CASSYSRGGAGNSPLHF.

This clone was detected only a few times. This chain links TRBV29-1 with TRBJ1-2, with TRBD1 matching 9 bases. The V gene's germline CDR1 is SQVTM and CDR2 ANQGSEA. The CDR3 is 16 amino acids. Unmatched junction bases numbered 9, after V lost 3 bases and J lost 1 base. The CDR3 DNA is TGCAGCGTTGACCCCGGGACAGGGCCACTTAACTATGGCTACACCTTC. It is translated as CSVDPGTGPLNYGYTF.